This T cell receptor beta chain was identified in a study of blood T cell repertoires in COVID-19 (dated by TCRdb to the early 2020s). The study in broad terms: Samples covering the acute and convalescent phases of COVID-19 were provided by collaborators in the United States, Italy and Spain. The repertoires were made available in a free public database intended to serve as a resource for research on the immune response to SARS-CoV-2. The dataset comprised deeply sampled blood TCRbeta repertoires from subjects exposed to, actively infected with, or recovered from COVID-19. The samples were drawn from two sources: the first 160 participants of the ongoing ImmuneRACE study, and 950 to 1,500 subjects contributed by 6 global collaborators. The prospective study material was composed of cDNA or gDNA derived from T cells, B-cell-depleted T cells, or PBMCs. Where available, HLA class I and class II types were taken from metadata supplied by the sample provider and were not determined by assay-based typing. A de-identified subject ID, COVID-19 status, age in years and sex were almost always included in the sample metadata. The investigation overall reported the following: Clinical and demographic metadata were provided uncurated, with the amount varying by source and participant.

V was cut back by 7 bases and J by 0 bases, leaving a gap of 13 bases between them. The CDR3 contains 16 residues, cysteine and phenylalanine counted. CDR3 DNA only is kept here, 48 bases in frame from base 1. As encoded in the germline V gene (reference sequence), CDR1 is MNHEY while CDR2 is SMNVEV. Notes on this clone: This receptor's antigen is unknown. No base qualities exist here, and no much larger clone lies one base off it.

TCRbeta CDR3 regions were amplified from genomic DNA using the immunoSEQ Assay, a bias-controlled multiplex PCR. On the authors' methods: Nucleated cell counts per sample were estimated from amplification of reference gene primers within the assay. To quantify the absolute abundance of each unique TCRbeta CDR3 rearrangement, sequence reads were collapsed and filtered. For each sample, productive Simpson clonality was calculated as the square root of Simpson's diversity index across productive rearrangements. TCRdb carries this immuneACCESS record with in-frame sequences only. Its versions omit some clonotypes, under half of them owing to an unresolved V gene in the studies checked, with the rest unexplained. Clonal size and the V and J genes are those of that table, whereas D and trimming came from the DNA. The sample table holds approximately 290,000 clones, of which approximately 85% were seen once. Roughly 4% of the sample is held by the ten biggest clonotypes.

Participants in the prospective study were aged about 18 to 95 years, lived in more than 20 United States geographic areas, and enrolled through a virtual design. In the prospective study, cohorts were assigned on the basis of participant-reported clinical history obtained from a screening survey and a study questionnaire. ImmuneRACE Cohort 3 recovered participants were defined by two consecutive negative NP/OP PCR tests, healthcare professional clearance, or symptom resolution. In the prospective study, mobile phlebotomists collected whole blood, serum and a nasopharyngeal or oropharyngeal swab from each participant. Participants in the prospective study had the option to provide additional blood draws and questionnaires over a roughly 2-month period. Blood samples from the prospective study were shipped frozen or at room temperature prior to DNA extraction.

Sequences were obtained from PBMCs or T cells enriched from blood (not recorded which). This TCR was recovered from a woman in her 30s who had recovered from COVID-19. The chain was built from TRBV27 and TRBJ1-6, with no confident D gene call. The CDR3 protein sequence reads: CASTPRRSSYNSPLHF. The DNA sequence reads TGTGCCAGCACCCCTCGTAGGAGCTCCTATAATTCACCCCTCCACTTT.